This record looks at one TCR beta chain sequence and its context. This entry comes from a study of beta chain features in type 1 diabetes. Expressed TCRB transcripts were sequenced after all isolated RNA was converted to cDNA. Assay: immunoSEQ multiplex PCR; the TCRdb copy retains only in-frame clones and omits some. Among about 900,000 clones listed, roughly a sixth were seen once. V lost 3 bases, J lost 1 base, and 13 bases lay in between. The CDR3 is 15 residues long. In germline, CDR1 is KGHSH, CDR2 LQKENI. This TCR derives from a woman between 18 and 30 years old in good health. The chain recombines TRBV18 with TRBJ2-7; tentative D call: TRBD1 (6 bases). The sequencing input was naive CD4+ T cells from blood. The CDR3 loop reads CASSPGQSPSYEQYF. As DNA, the CDR3 is TGTGCCAGCTCACCTGGACAGTCGCCTTCCTACGAGCAGTACTTC.